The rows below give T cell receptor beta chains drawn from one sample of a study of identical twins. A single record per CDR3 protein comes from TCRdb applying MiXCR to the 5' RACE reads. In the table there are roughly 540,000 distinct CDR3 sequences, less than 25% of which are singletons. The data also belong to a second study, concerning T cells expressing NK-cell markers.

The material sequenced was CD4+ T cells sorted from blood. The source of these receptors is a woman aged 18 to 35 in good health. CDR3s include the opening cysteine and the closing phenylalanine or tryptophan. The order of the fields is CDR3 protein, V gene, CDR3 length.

cdr3_aa: CASSHGGPGKHEQYF
v_call: TRBV27
cdr3_length: 15

cdr3_aa: CASSFYGLSYEQYF
v_call: TRBV7-2
cdr3_length: 14

cdr3_aa: CASSVSGRATYEQYF
v_call: TRBV5-1
cdr3_length: 15

cdr3_aa: CASSRRAGSLTDTQYF
v_call: TRBV5-1
cdr3_length: 16

cdr3_aa: CASSLGQPRGEQYF
v_call: TRBV7-2
cdr3_length: 14

cdr3_aa: CASSENGMNTGELFF
v_call: TRBV2
cdr3_length: 15

cdr3_aa: CASSPQPGLATGELFF
v_call: TRBV9
cdr3_length: 16

cdr3_aa: CASSVATGSQYF
v_call: TRBV9
cdr3_length: 12

cdr3_aa: CASSQRTVRFGKLFF
v_call: TRBV3-1
cdr3_length: 15

cdr3_aa: CSARSPGEGETQYF
v_call: TRBV20-1
cdr3_length: 14

cdr3_aa: CSARGDGYTF
v_call: TRBV29-1
cdr3_length: 10

cdr3_aa: CASTQGLAGGGETQYF
v_call: TRBV12-3/TRBV12-4
cdr3_length: 16

cdr3_aa: CSARNPWSGKSTDTQYF
v_call: TRBV20-1
cdr3_length: 17

cdr3_aa: CASSRAQETQYF
v_call: TRBV5-1
cdr3_length: 12

cdr3_aa: CSVERGGGNPRNEQFF
v_call: TRBV29-1
cdr3_length: 16

cdr3_aa: CASGLFFEQFF
v_call: TRBV12-5
cdr3_length: 11

cdr3_aa: CASSQDRWATEAFF
v_call: TRBV4-3
cdr3_length: 14

cdr3_aa: CSALTGTKKAETQYF
v_call: TRBV20-1
cdr3_length: 15

cdr3_aa: CASSLYEGAMNTGELFF
v_call: TRBV5-6
cdr3_length: 17

cdr3_aa: CASSWEPYNEQFF
v_call: TRBV27
cdr3_length: 13

cdr3_aa: CASSLLPRETQYF
v_call: TRBV5-5
cdr3_length: 13

cdr3_aa: CASSSQYRGDEQYF
v_call: TRBV27
cdr3_length: 14

cdr3_aa: CSVGRRGEAFF
v_call: TRBV29-1
cdr3_length: 11

cdr3_aa: CASSSALDTQYF
v_call: TRBV7-9
cdr3_length: 12

cdr3_aa: CASSIQGRTYNEQFF
v_call: TRBV6-5
cdr3_length: 15

cdr3_aa: CSARMRVADTQYF
v_call: TRBV20-1
cdr3_length: 13

cdr3_aa: CSAREATSGRGNEQFF
v_call: TRBV20-1
cdr3_length: 16

cdr3_aa: CAIRQQTPYGYTF
v_call: TRBV10-3
cdr3_length: 13

cdr3_aa: CSVESSGVNNEQFF
v_call: TRBV29-1
cdr3_length: 14

cdr3_aa: CSAFDRSLGPYEQYF
v_call: TRBV20-1
cdr3_length: 15

cdr3_aa: CASSLPNPKNIQYF
v_call: TRBV5-1
cdr3_length: 14

cdr3_aa: CAISESGGRLNEQFF
v_call: TRBV10-3
cdr3_length: 15